Listed below are T cell receptor beta chains from one sample, sequenced in a study of identical twins. MiXCR, run by TCRdb on the 5' RACE reads, gives a single entry per CDR3 protein. The sample lists about 280,000 distinct CDR3 sequences, more than 6.5% seen once, with less than 2.5% in the top ten. These records were also assigned to another study, of yellow fever vaccine responses in identical twins.

Sample: memory (CD45RO+) T cells sorted from blood. The receptors come from a woman between 18 and 30 years old in good health. Both conserved end residues are part of each CDR3. D genes are given only for firm matches. A clone size is listed for some rows: how often the clone was seen (once, few, many), or a class if it is expanded.

CASTLLAGGTDTQYF,TGTGCCAGCACTCTACTAGCGGGAGGGACAGATACGCAGTATTTT,15,many,TRBJ2-3,TRBV6-5,TRBD2
CASSKKTGPSGEQYF,TGTGCCAGCAGCAAAAAGACAGGGCCGTCGGGGGAGCAGTACTTC,15,many,TRBJ2-7,TRBV21-1,NA
CSVGTSGRAGYNEQFF,TGCAGCGTTGGGACTAGCGGGAGGGCCGGTTACAATGAGCAGTTCTTC,16,NA,TRBJ2-1,TRBV29-1,TRBD2
CASSPGTNSPLHF,TGTGCCAGCAGTCCCGGAACTAATTCACCCCTCCACTTT,13,many,TRBJ1-6,TRBV12-3/TRBV12-4,NA
CASSIDQGYTGELFF,TGTGCCAGTAGTATAGATCAAGGGTACACCGGGGAGCTGTTTTTT,15,few,TRBJ2-2,TRBV19,NA
CSARDAGPHLGGELFF,TGCAGTGCTAGAGATGCCGGGCCTCATCTTGGCGGGGAGCTGTTTTTT,16,NA,TRBJ2-2,TRBV20-1,NA
CASSFGTSGNTGELFF,TGTGCCAGCAGTTTCGGGACTAGCGGTAACACCGGGGAGCTGTTTTTT,16,few,TRBJ2-2,TRBV12-3/TRBV12-4,TRBD2
CASSYSAGPPGFF,TGTGCCAGCAGTTACTCAGCCGGGCCCCCAGGGTTCTTC,13,few,TRBJ2-1,TRBV6-5,NA
CATSQELDLKGEKLFF,TGTGCCACCAGCCAAGAGTTGGACTTGAAAGGGGAAAAACTGTTTTTT,16,many,TRBJ1-4,TRBV15,NA
CASVKARRFFRGNQPQHF,TGTGCCAGCGTTAAAGCCCGGCGATTTTTTAGGGGGAATCAGCCCCAGCATTTT,18,few,TRBJ1-5,TRBV28,NA
CASSPSIAGGVTGELFF,TGTGCCAGCAGCCCCAGTATAGCGGGAGGGGTAACCGGGGAGCTGTTTTTT,17,many,TRBJ2-2,TRBV12-3/TRBV12-4,TRBD2
CASSDGGDTGELFF,TGTGCCAGCAGTGATGGGGGGGACACCGGGGAGCTGTTTTTT,14,few,TRBJ2-2,TRBV25-1,TRBD2
CASGLVQLISGTGFGSYEQYF,TGTGCTAGTGGTTTGGTACAACTAATTTCCGGGACAGGGTTTGGCTCCTACGAGCAGTACTTC,21,many,TRBJ2-7,TRBV12-5,TRBD1
CASKVGRPPNQPQHF,TGTGCCAGCAAAGTAGGGAGGCCCCCCAATCAGCCCCAGCATTTT,15,NA,TRBJ1-5,TRBV6-1,NA
CATSAARRDIHYGYTF,TGTGCCACCAGCGCCGCTCGGAGGGATATACACTATGGCTACACCTTC,16,NA,TRBJ1-2,TRBV15,NA
CASGLDTGGYRAEQFF,TGTGCTAGTGGTTTGGATACAGGGGGCTACAGGGCTGAGCAGTTCTTC,16,many,TRBJ2-1,TRBV12-5,TRBD1
CASSDRKGYEQYF,TGTGCCAGCAGTGATCGGAAAGGCTACGAGCAGTACTTC,13,NA,TRBJ2-7,TRBV2,NA
CASSAEMNTEAFF,TGCGCCAGCAGCGCAGAAATGAACACTGAAGCTTTCTTT,13,few,TRBJ1-1,TRBV5-1,NA
CATSATDNQPQHF,TGTGCCACCAGTGCCACAGACAATCAGCCCCAGCATTTT,13,NA,TRBJ1-5,TRBV24-1,NA
CSARSGRATDYEQYF,TGCAGTGCTAGGTCCGGGAGGGCCACCGACTACGAGCAGTACTTC,15,few,TRBJ2-7,TRBV20-1,TRBD2
CASSSTQGQVQETQYF,TGTGCCAGCAGTTCCACCCAGGGGCAGGTCCAAGAGACCCAGTACTTC,16,many,TRBJ2-5,TRBV28,NA
CASSRSGTTRYEQYF,TGTGCCAGCAGCCGATCCGGGACTACCCGCTACGAGCAGTACTTC,15,few,TRBJ2-7,TRBV6-2/TRBV6-3,TRBD2
CAITEGGLSIADTQYF,TGTGCCATCACGGAGGGAGGACTGAGTATCGCAGATACGCAGTATTTT,16,NA,TRBJ2-3,TRBV10-3,NA
CSARDTGTSKYGYTF,TGCAGTGCTAGAGACACCGGGACGTCGAAATATGGCTACACCTTC,15,NA,TRBJ1-2,TRBV20-1,NA
CASSAWVQNTEAFF,TGTGCCAGCAGTGCGTGGGTCCAGAACACTGAAGCTTTCTTT,14,few,TRBJ1-1,TRBV2,NA
CASSQDTRATGTNEQFF,TGCGCCAGCAGCCAAGATACCCGGGCCACAGGGACCAATGAGCAGTTCTTC,17,few,TRBJ2-1,TRBV4-1,NA
CSARHPGTYNEQFF,TGCAGTGCTCGCCACCCCGGCACCTACAATGAGCAGTTCTTC,14,NA,TRBJ2-1,TRBV20-1,NA
CASSKTGIRSRKQDSFGNTIYF,TGCGCCAGCAGCAAGACAGGGATCCGCTCTCGCAAACAAGATTCTTTTGGAAACACCATATATTTT,22,NA,TRBJ1-3,TRBV5-1,TRBD1
CASSLYSGGAADTQYF,TGTGCCAGCAGTTTATATTCGGGGGGCGCGGCAGATACGCAGTATTTT,16,few,TRBJ2-3,TRBV27,NA
CAISIEQLEQFF,TGTGCCATCAGCATCGAACAGCTTGAGCAGTTCTTC,12,many,TRBJ2-1,TRBV10-3,NA
CASRRKVGGGDTGELFF,TGTGCCAGCAGGAGGAAGGTCGGGGGGGGGGACACCGGGGAGCTGTTTTTT,17,NA,TRBJ2-2,TRBV6-1,TRBD2
CSAKPSGRAAYEQYF,TGCAGTGCCAAACCCAGCGGGAGGGCCGCCTACGAGCAGTACTTC,15,few,TRBJ2-7,TRBV20-1,TRBD2
CASGTFEETQYF,TGTGCCAGCGGGACTTTTGAAGAGACCCAGTACTTC,12,many,TRBJ2-5,TRBV12-3/TRBV12-4,NA
CASSLEGFETEAFF,TGTGCCAGCAGCTTAGAAGGTTTTGAGACTGAAGCTTTCTTT,14,few,TRBJ1-1,TRBV7-9,NA
CSAPSIPGDREDYEKLFF,TGCAGTGCTCCCTCTATTCCGGGCGACAGGGAGGATTACGAAAAACTGTTTTTT,18,few,TRBJ1-4,TRBV20-1,TRBD1
CASSLLTSGANVLTF,TGTGCCAGCAGCTTGTTGACATCTGGGGCCAACGTCCTGACTTTC,15,many,TRBJ2-6,TRBV5-5,NA
CASSEEPVSNQPQHF,TGTGCCAGCTCTGAGGAACCCGTCAGCAATCAGCCCCAGCATTTT,15,NA,TRBJ1-5,TRBV2,NA
CSVEQAGGGNNEQFF,TGCAGCGTTGAGCAAGCGGGAGGCGGAAACAATGAGCAGTTCTTC,15,many,TRBJ2-1,TRBV29-1,TRBD2
CASSRQGGAGSSYNEQFF,TGTGCCAGCAGTCGACAGGGTGGGGCCGGGAGCTCCTACAATGAGCAGTTCTTC,18,few,TRBJ2-1,TRBV7-6,NA
CASTLDSSTGELFF,TGTGCCAGCACACTAGATAGTAGTACCGGGGAGCTGTTTTTT,14,NA,TRBJ2-2,TRBV2,NA
CASSLGTSPTDTQYF,TGTGCCAGCAGCTTAGGGACTAGCCCCACAGATACGCAGTATTTT,15,NA,TRBJ2-3,TRBV5-4,TRBD2
CATSDWPGRTGELFF,TGTGCCACCAGTGATTGGCCGGGGAGGACCGGGGAGCTGTTTTTT,15,few,TRBJ2-2,TRBV24-1,NA
CASSQMSEKLFF,TGTGCCAGCAGCCAAATGAGTGAAAAACTGTTTTTT,12,few,TRBJ1-4,TRBV7-9,NA
CASSLVSHGRNTIYF,TGTGCCAGCAGCTTAGTGTCCCACGGCCGAAACACCATATATTTT,15,few,TRBJ1-3,TRBV7-8,NA
CARRDQDSNQPQHF,TGTGCCCGGCGGGATCAGGATAGCAATCAGCCCCAGCATTTT,14,NA,TRBJ1-5,TRBV27,NA
CASSLPSLYEQYF,TGTGCCAGCAGCTTGCCCTCCCTCTACGAGCAGTACTTC,13,many,TRBJ2-7,TRBV5-6,NA
CASSLATTGWALNTEAFF,TGCGCCAGCAGCTTGGCGACGACAGGGTGGGCCCTTAACACTGAAGCTTTCTTT,18,many,TRBJ1-1,TRBV5-1,TRBD1
CASSRGGQVFTEAFF,TGCGCCAGCAGCAGGGGTGGACAGGTCTTCACTGAAGCTTTCTTT,15,few,TRBJ1-1,TRBV4-1,TRBD1
CATSDPGLGYNEQFF,TGTGCCACCAGTGATCCGGGACTAGGCTACAATGAGCAGTTCTTC,15,NA,TRBJ2-1,TRBV24-1,TRBD2